These 18 T cell receptor beta chains were sequenced from one sample in a study of T cell repertoires in cytomegalovirus infection. Each CDR3 protein gets one entry after TCRdb re-called the reads with MiXCR. Among roughly 230,000 distinct CDR3 sequences listed, 15% to 20% were seen once. The sequenced sample consisted of CD8+ T cells from PBMCs. These receptors were taken from a human donor in good health (CMV status not recorded). Some clones in this sample may be carry-over from other donors' samples.

This sequence joins TRBV12-3 or TRBV12-4 and TRBJ2-4; TRBD2 matches 7 bases. This CDR3 is 14 amino acids long. Unmatched junction bases numbered 8, after V lost 6 bases and J lost 6 bases. The CDR3: CASSIPGGGNIQYF. CDR3 nucleotides: TGTGCCAGCAGCATTCCGGGGGGAGGAAACATTCAGTACTTC.

Written as DNA, the CDR3 is TGTGCCAGCAGGACGGGACGAGGGACTTTGGGCACCGGGGAGCTGTTTTTT. Encoded protein: CASRTGRGTLGTGELFF. The chain is built from TRBV6-6 and TRBJ2-2; TRBD2 might be the D (6 bases). The CDR3 spans 17 residues. V shed 6 bases and J shed 4 bases, with 21 bases lying between them. Germline-derived CDR1 and CDR2 are MNHNY and SVGAGI (reference sequence).

There are many counts of this clonotype. This chain joins TRBV7-6 and TRBJ2-3; possibly TRBD2 for D (7 bases). Germline lookup yields CDR1 SGHVS and CDR2 FNYEAQ. V was cut by 1 base and J by 3 bases, with 20 bases left in between. The CDR3 spans 18 residues. The CDR3 spells CASSLDPSRGGTTDTQYF. The CDR3 coding sequence is TGTGCCAGCAGCTTAGACCCCTCGCGCGGGGGCACAACAGATACGCAGTATTTT.

The gene calls are TRBV19 and TRBJ2-1; 10 nucleotides agree with TRBD2. Germline CDR1 is LNHDA and CDR2 is SQIVND (reference sequence). The CDR3 is made up of 16 amino acids. V shed 6 bases, J shed 2 bases, and the junction held 7 bases outside the gene matches. The CDR3: CASRPTSGPAYNEQFF. In DNA form, the CDR3 reads TGTGCCAGTAGGCCGACTAGCGGGCCTGCCTACAATGAGCAGTTCTTC.

This clonotype was seen only a few times. The chain couples TRBV27 to TRBJ2-3; the D is unclear. V was cut by 3 bases and J by 2 bases, with 12 bases left in between. CDR1 is MNHEY, CDR2 SMNVEV, per germline (reference sequence). The length of the CDR3 is 15 residues. CDR3 sequence reads: CASSFRRRHTDTQYF. The CDR3 DNA follows: TGTGCCAGCAGTTTCCGTAGAAGGCACACAGATACGCAGTATTTT.

This clonotype was detected only a few times. The chain uses TRBV5-1 and TRBJ2-3; 11 nucleotides agree with TRBD1. This CDR3 spans 15 amino acids. Trimming cost V 4 bases and J 3 bases; bases outside gene matches: 4. Germline V gene lookup returns CDR1 SGHRS and CDR2 YFSETQ. CDR3 nucleotide sequence: TGCGCCAGCAGCGACGGGACAGGGGGTACAGATACGCAGTATTTT. Translation: CASSDGTGGTDTQYF. The full variable domain, its missing parts supplied by reference TRBV5-1 and TRBJ2-3, is KAGVTQTPRYLIKTRGQQVTLSCSPISGHRSVSWYQQTPGQGLQFLFEYFSETQRNKGNFPGRFSGRQFSNSRSEMNVSTLELGDSALYLCASSDGTGGTDTQYFGPGTRLTVL.

This clonotype was counted at least ten times. This chain connects TRBV6-5 to TRBJ2-3, with D uncertain. Trimming took off 8 bases at V and 3 bases at J, with 15 bases between the two ends. This CDR3 spans 14 amino acids. The V gene's germline CDR1 is MNHEY and CDR2 SVGAGI. In nucleotides, the CDR3 is TGTGCCAGCTCATGGCTTCGAGAGACAGATACGCAGTATTTT. Translated, it gives CASSWLRETDTQYF.

There are many counts of this clonotype. This rearrangement joins TRBV7-6 to TRBJ2-7; D remains unclear. The length of the CDR3 is 15 residues. Germline values: CDR1 SGHVS, CDR2 FNYEAQ. V was trimmed by 5 bases and J by 2 bases, leaving 16 bases between them. The CDR3 DNA is TGTGCCAGCAGCGTCGGCAGTTCGAGTACCTACGAGCAGTACTTC. Translation: CASSVGSSSTYEQYF.

This clonotype turned up a few times. This clone may be a read error of a much larger clone one base away. The chain joins TRBV7-3 to TRBJ2-3; D remains unclear. V lost 2 bases, J lost 0 bases, and 6 bases lay in between. CDR3 size: 14 residues. Germline V gene lookup returns CDR1 SGHTA and CDR2 FQGTGA. CDR3 in DNA: TGTGCCAGCAGCTTATTCCCTAGCACAGATACGCAGTATTTT. Encoded protein: CASSLFPSTDTQYF.

Turning to this clonotype: A single base separates this from a much larger clone, so it may be a read error. J is TRBJ2-5 and V is TRBV7-4; the match to TRBD1 covers 7 bases. The J segment lost 7 bases and the V segment lost 5 bases, leaving 10 bases of the junction unmatched. CDR3 size: 14 residues. Germline CDR1 is SGHVT and CDR2 is SQSDAQ. The CDR3 bases are TGTGCCAGCAGCCCCGCCGGGACAGAAGCGACCCAGTACTTC. Amino acid sequence: CASSPAGTEATQYF.

This clonotype was seen at least ten times. The V call is TRBV7-6, the J call TRBJ2-5; D gene uncertain. V was shortened by 1 base and J by 3 bases, with 3 bases between the two germline ends. CDR1 SGHVS and CDR2 FNYEAQ come from the germline V gene. The CDR3 has 12 amino acids. CDR3 bases: TGTGCCAGCAGCTTAGACAAAGAGACCCAGTACTTC. Protein sequence: CASSLDKETQYF.

The chain has TRBV9 and TRBJ2-6, with a weak D call TRBD1 (6 bases). This CDR3 is 17 amino acids long. The germline gives CDR1 SGDLS, CDR2 YYNGEE. Trimming took 3 bases from V and 0 from J, leaving 13 bases between them. The CDR3 loop is CASSAGVGLSGANVLTF. In nucleotides, the CDR3 is TGTGCCAGCAGCGCAGGGGTAGGTCTCTCTGGGGCCAACGTCCTGACTTTC.

In its sample, this clonotype was seen a few times. The gene calls are TRBV29-1 and TRBJ1-3; D remains ambiguous. V was trimmed by 4 bases and J by 0 bases, leaving 7 bases between them. The CDR3 extends over 13 amino acids. Looked up from germline, CDR1 is SQVTM and CDR2 is ANQGSEA. CDR3 DNA: TGCAGCGTTGTTGGCAGCTCTGGAAACACCATATATTTT. Translated: CSVVGSSGNTIYF.

The chain recombines TRBV24-1 with TRBJ2-7; TRBD2 might be the D (6 bases). V lost 5 bases to trimming and J lost 6 bases, with 16 bases between them. The CDR3 consists of 14 residues. Germline-derived CDR1 and CDR2 are KGHDR and SFDVKD. CDR3 sequence (DNA): TGTGCCACCAGTGGGGCGGGAAGCGGGCCCGAGCAGTACTTC. The encoded protein is CATSGAGSGPEQYF.

Ten or more counts support this clonotype. The V gene is TRBV7-9, the J gene TRBJ1-1, with D possibly TRBD1 on 5 matching bases. In germline, CDR1 is SEHNR, CDR2 FQNEAQ (reference sequence). CDR3 length equals 14 residues. The germline V and J ends were trimmed by 4 bases and 3 bases, with 12 bases remaining between them. CDR3 residues: CASSSQGRDTEAFF. The CDR3 nucleotides read TGTGCCAGCAGCTCCCAGGGTAGGGACACTGAAGCTTTCTTT.

This clonotype was recorded a few times. The chain recombines TRBV28 with TRBJ2-3; D uncertain. This CDR3 is 13 amino acids long. The ends were cut back, 7 bases at V and 2 bases at J, with 10 bases in the middle. Looked up from germline, CDR1 is MDHEN and CDR2 is SYDVKM. The CDR3 loop is CASTRRLTDTQYF. CDR3 DNA sequence: TGTGCCAGCACACGTAGGCTCACAGATACGCAGTATTTT.

This clonotype was counted a few times. The gene calls are TRBV7-2 and TRBJ2-7; D might be TRBD2 (7 bases). The CDR3 is made up of 16 amino acids. V was clipped by 2 bases and J by 6 bases, with 20 bases between them. Per the germline V gene, CDR1 is SGHTA and CDR2 is FQGNSA. The CDR3, as DNA: TGTGCCAGCAGCTTAAATGGGGGGGCGGTCCCACTCGAGCAGTACTTC. This sequence encodes CASSLNGGAVPLEQYF. The full variable domain, its missing parts supplied by reference TRBV7-2 and TRBJ2-7, is GAGVSQSPSNKVTEKGKDVELRCDPISGHTALYWYRQSLGQGLEFLIYFQGNSAPDKSGLPSDRFSAERTGGSVSTLTIQRTQQEDSAVYLCASSLNGGAVPLEQYFGPGTRLTVT.

The rearrangement joins TRBV20-1 to TRBJ2-1; no firm D call. V lost 3 bases and J lost 7, with 7 bases in between. Germline CDR1 DFQATT, CDR2 SNEGSKA (reference sequence). The CDR3 has 11 residues. The DNA of the CDR3 is TGCAGTGCTAGTTTGTATAATGAGCAGTTCTTC. Translation: CSASLYNEQFF.